The 28 T cell receptor beta chains in this list originate from one sample, sequenced in a study of OX40 agonist ivuxolimab in advanced cancers. This table comes from immunoSEQ multiplex PCR, and its TCRdb copy is limited to in-frame clones, with some not included. The table records around 14,000 clones, 80% to 95% of them present only once. The material sequenced was CD4+ or CD8+ T cells sorted from blood, taken in a trial of the OX40 agonist ivuxolimab. The origin of the receptors is an adult with an advanced solid tumor such as melanoma, head and neck, liver or kidney cancer.

CDR3 residues: CASSLIRDNGYTF. The CDR3 nucleotides are TGTGCCAGCAGCTTGATCCGGGACAATGGCTACACCTTC. The chain couples TRBV7-9 to TRBJ1-2; D might be TRBD1 (6 bases). CDR3 length equals 13 residues. V was pared by 3 bases and J by 6 bases, with 11 bases between. Germline V gene data show CDR1 as SEHNR and CDR2 as FQNEAQ (reference sequence).

The V and J genes are TRBV5-1 and TRBJ1-1; no definite D call. V lost 2 bases to trimming and J lost 6 bases, with 14 bases between them. This CDR3 has 14 amino acids. The germline CDR1 and CDR2 sequences are SGHRS and YFSETQ. The CDR3 region has the DNA TGCGCCAGCAGCTTAGTACTCCCTGGCGCTGAAGCTTTCTTT. This codes for CASSLVLPGAEAFF. The variable domain in full, completed from reference TRBV5-1 and TRBJ1-1, reads KAGVTQTPRYLIKTRGQQVTLSCSPISGHRSVSWYQQTPGQGLQFLFEYFSETQRNKGNFPGRFSGRQFSNSRSEMNVSTLELGDSALYLCASSLVLPGAEAFFGQGTRLTVV.

The genes are TRBV4-3 and TRBJ2-1; D gene uncertain. Germline V gives CDR1 LGHNA, CDR2 YSLEER. Trimming took off 1 base at V and 6 bases at J, with 10 bases between the two ends. The CDR3 consists of 14 residues. The CDR3 nucleotides are TGCGCCAGCAGCCAAGGGTCTAGTTCCAATGAGCAGTTCTTC. This gives the protein CASSQGSSSNEQFF.

The sample holds one count of this clone. The chain uses TRBV7-9 and TRBJ2-1, with D hard to call. Germline-derived CDR1 and CDR2 are SEHNR and FQNEAQ (reference sequence). The V and J ends lost 4 bases and 7 bases respectively, with 8 bases between them. There are 12 residues in the CDR3. This CDR3 reads CASSSIRNEQFF. CDR3 coding DNA: TGTGCCAGCAGCTCCATTAGGAATGAGCAGTTCTTC.

The chain recombines TRBV19 with TRBJ2-1, with TRBD2 as a possible D gene (5 bases). Germline CDR1 LNHDA, CDR2 SQIVND (reference sequence). The CDR3 totals 15 residues. The V end lost 3 bases, the J end lost 2 bases, and 11 bases lay between the germline ends. CDR3 in amino acids: CASSMGSGPYNEQFF. In DNA form, the CDR3 reads TGTGCCAGTAGTATGGGCAGCGGCCCCTACAATGAGCAGTTCTTC.

The chain combines TRBV7-9 with TRBJ1-6, with TRBD1 identical over 10 bases. Per the germline V gene, CDR1 is SEHNR and CDR2 is FQNEAQ (reference sequence). The CDR3 length is 17 residues. Trimming removed 5 bases from V and 0 bases from J; junction bases left unmatched: 4. CDR3 sequence (DNA): TGTGCCAGCAGCCAGTGGACAGGGGGCTCCTATAATTCACCCCTCCACTTT. It is translated as CASSQWTGGSYNSPLHF.

The V call is TRBV4-1, the J call TRBJ1-3, with D possibly being TRBD1 (5 bases). This CDR3 has 14 amino acids. Germline CDR1 is MGHRA and CDR2 is YSYEKL. With 0 bases removed from V and 7 bases from J, the gap between germline ends came to 10 bases. For the CDR3, the DNA is TGCGCCAGCAGCCAAGATGATTGGGGGAACACCATATATTTT. It is translated as CASSQDDWGNTIYF.

V and J are TRBV27 and TRBJ2-7; D possibly matches TRBD1 or TRBD2 (6 bases each). The germline V and J ends were trimmed by 1 base and 1 base, with 11 bases remaining between them. The germline V gene encodes CDR1 MNHEY and CDR2 SMNVEV (reference sequence). The CDR3 runs 15 residues. Here the CDR3 DNA reads TGTGCCAGCAGTTTATTAGGGGGGCCTTCCTACGAGCAGTACTTC. Amino acid sequence: CASSLLGGPSYEQYF.

CDR3 DNA sequence: TGTGCCAGCAGTTTATCCTCCGGAATCACTGAAGCTTTCTTT. Its protein product is CASSLSSGITEAFF. The chain uses TRBV27 and TRBJ1-1; D call uncertain. With 0 bases removed from V and 4 bases from J, the gap between germline ends came to 9 bases. CDR1 and CDR2 from the germline V gene are MNHEY and SMNVEV (reference sequence). This CDR3 is 14 amino acids long.

V and J are TRBV15 and TRBJ1-5; 7 bases match TRBD1. CDR1 and CDR2 (germline): LNHNV, YYDKDF (reference sequence). Germline trimming cut 3 bases from V and 5 bases from J; bases unmatched to any gene: 7. This CDR3 region has 15 residues. CDR3 DNA: TGTGCCACCAGCAGGACGACAGGGAGTGATCAGCCCCAGCATTTT. It yields the protein CATSRTTGSDQPQHF. The full variable domain, its missing parts supplied by reference TRBV15 and TRBJ1-5, is DAMVIQNPRYQVTQFGKPVTLSCSQTLNHNVMYWYQQKSSQAPKLLFHYYDKDFNNEADTPDNFQSRRPNTSFCFLDIRSPGLGDTAMYLCATSRTTGSDQPQHFGDGTRLSIL.

This rearrangement joins TRBV4-3 to TRBJ2-3; D is undetermined. Deletions cut 1 base from V and 0 bases from J, with 8 bases between. Germline V gene data show CDR1 as LGHNA and CDR2 as YSLEER. This CDR3 has 15 residues. CDR3 loop: CASSQASGSTDTQYF. The CDR3 nucleotides read TGCGCCAGCAGCCAAGCGTCGGGCAGCACAGATACGCAGTATTTT.

This chain connects TRBV6-1 to TRBJ2-3; 7 bases map to TRBD2. Germline V gene lookup returns CDR1 MNHNS and CDR2 SASEGT. The CDR3 runs 15 residues. With 7 bases clipped from V and 4 bases from J, the junction kept 11 bases outside the gene matches. CDR3 loop: CASTYREGVADTQYF. DNA of the CDR3: TGTGCCAGCACCTATAGGGAGGGAGTCGCAGATACGCAGTATTTT.

The genes are TRBV6-5 and TRBJ2-2; 7 bases match TRBD1. Trimming removed 2 bases from V and 7 bases from J; junction bases left unmatched: 4. The CDR3 covers 14 residues. The germline V gene has CDR1 MNHEY and CDR2 SVGAGI. The CDR3 nucleotides read TGTGCCAGCAGTTACGTCGACAGGGTCGGGGAGCTGTTTTTT. The encoded protein is CASSYVDRVGELFF.

This sequence joins TRBV28 and TRBJ2-7; TRBD2 matches at 12 bases. With V trimmed by 7 bases and J by 4 bases, 17 bases remained unmatched. The V gene's germline CDR1 is MDHEN and CDR2 SYDVKM. The CDR3 contains 18 residues. The CDR3 loop reads CASTPFWTSGTGPYEQYF. The CDR3 coding sequence is TGTGCCAGCACCCCTTTCTGGACTAGCGGGACGGGGCCTTACGAGCAGTACTTC.

V gene TRBV6-1 combines with J gene TRBJ2-1; a weak D match, TRBD2 (6 bases). Trimming took 1 base from V and 8 from J, leaving 18 bases between them. Germline CDR1 MNHNS, CDR2 SASEGT. The CDR3 consists of 16 residues. This CDR3 reads CASSEGAPRGVHEQFF. In DNA, the CDR3 is TGTGCCAGCAGTGAAGGCGCTCCTCGCGGGGTCCATGAGCAGTTCTTC.

This chain links TRBV19 with TRBJ2-1; D remains unclear. Trimming removed 5 bases at V and 0 bases at J, with 5 bases between. CDR1 LNHDA and CDR2 SQIVND come from the germline V gene (reference sequence). This CDR3 region has 13 residues. The CDR3 region is CASSSFSYNEQFF. CDR3 coding DNA: TGTGCCAGTAGTTCTTTCTCCTACAATGAGCAGTTCTTC.

The rearrangement links TRBV19 to TRBJ1-5, with D unresolved. CDR3 length: 14 residues. Germline V gives CDR1 LNHDA, CDR2 SQIVND (reference sequence). Trimming shortened V by 1 base and J by 0 bases, and 4 bases separated the two germline ends. The CDR3 sequence: CASSIGDSNQPQHF. DNA of the CDR3: TGTGCCAGTAGTATAGGGGATAGCAATCAGCCCCAGCATTTT. Full variable domain (outside the CDR3, taken from reference TRBV19 and TRBJ1-5): DGGITQSPKYLFRKEGQNVTLSCEQNLNHDAMYWYRQDPGQGLRLIYYSQIVNDFQKGDIAEGYSVSREKKESFPLTVTSAQKNPTAFYLCASSIGDSNQPQHFGDGTRLSIL.

This clone has just one count. The CDR3 DNA reads as TGCGCCAGCAGCTTGACAGGGACTAGCGGGAACACCGGGGAGCTGTTTTTT. This encodes CASSLTGTSGNTGELFF. The chain combines TRBV5-1 with TRBJ2-2; TRBD2 matches at 11 bases. Looked up from germline, CDR1 is SGHRS and CDR2 is YFSETQ. The CDR3 runs to 17 residues. The junction had 3 bases not matched to a gene; V was cut back by 1 base and J by 1 base.

This chain joins TRBV10-2 and TRBJ1-1; D is possibly TRBD1 (6 bases). The CDR3 has 13 amino acids. Germline V CDR1 and CDR2: WSHSY, SAAADI. V dropped 6 bases and J dropped 4 bases, with 12 bases sitting between them. The CDR3 protein is CASSLQGPTEAFF. The CDR3 region has the DNA TGCGCCAGCAGCCTTCAGGGGCCCACTGAAGCTTTCTTT.

The gene calls are TRBV4-1 and TRBJ2-7, with 7 bases identical to TRBD1. V gave up 1 base and J gave up 2 bases; unmatched junction bases: 5. The CDR3 is 15 residues long. The germline gives CDR1 MGHRA, CDR2 YSYEKL. DNA of the CDR3: TGCGCCAGCAGCCAAGCGGACAGGTTAACCTACGAGCAGTACTTC. Protein sequence: CASSQADRLTYEQYF.

J is TRBJ1-3 and V is TRBV10-3; TRBD1 might be the D (5 bases). The V gene lost 3 bases and the J gene lost 0 bases, with 9 bases spanning the gap. The CDR3 has 15 residues. Germline assignment: CDR1 ENHRY and CDR2 SYGVKD. The CDR3 bases are TGTGCCATCAGTGATCCGGGGGGCTCTGGAAACACCATATATTTT. Protein: CAISDPGGSGNTIYF.

This chain uses TRBV4-1 with TRBJ2-7, with no clear D. Germline V gene sequence: CDR1 MGHRA, CDR2 YSYEKL. V was cut by 4 bases and J by 2 bases, with 15 bases left in between. CDR3 length: 15 amino acids. Written as DNA, the CDR3 is TGCGCCAGCAGCCCCGGCGGCCCTACCCCCTACGAGCAGTACTTC. Translation: CASSPGGPTPYEQYF.

The chain carries TRBV29-1 and TRBJ1-2; 8 nucleotides line up with TRBD1. V lost 0 bases, J lost 3 bases, and 0 bases stayed unmatched. This CDR3 spans 13 amino acids. CDR1 is SQVTM and CDR2 is ANQGSEA in the germline V gene. The CDR3 is CSVEEGQDYGYTF. The DNA for the CDR3 is TGCAGCGTTGAAGAGGGACAGGACTATGGCTACACCTTC.

The chain carries TRBV29-1 and TRBJ2-7; TRBD1 matches at 7 bases. Germline V gene lookup returns CDR1 SQVTM and CDR2 ANQGSEA. Trimming at V came to 6 bases and at J to 3 bases, leaving 11 bases not matched to a gene. This CDR3 region has 14 residues. The DNA of the CDR3 is TGCAGCGTCGCGCCCGCGGACAGGAGCTACGAGCAGTACTTC. Amino acids: CSVAPADRSYEQYF.

This chain links TRBV6-5 with TRBJ1-2; D may be TRBD1 (5 bases). CDR3 length: 13 residues. The V gene lost 8 bases and the J gene lost 4 bases, with 14 bases spanning the gap. CDR1 is MNHEY and CDR2 is SVGAGI in the germline V gene. CDR3 loop: CASGAGEGYGYTF. The CDR3 bases are TGTGCCAGCGGGGCGGGGGAAGGCTATGGCTACACCTTC.

The V call is TRBV28, the J call TRBJ2-1, with a weak D call TRBD2 (5 bases). Germline-derived CDR1 and CDR2 are MDHEN and SYDVKM. The CDR3 extends over 14 amino acids. Deletions cut 5 bases from V and 5 bases from J, with 13 bases between. This CDR3 reads CASSPAGLNNEQFF. CDR3 DNA sequence: TGTGCCAGCAGTCCCGCCGGACTGAACAATGAGCAGTTCTTC.

Here the CDR3 reads CASSLSTGSQPQHF. DNA of the CDR3: TGTGCCAGCAGTTTATCGACGGGGTCTCAGCCCCAGCATTTT. The rearrangement joins TRBV28 to TRBJ1-5; D is undetermined. CDR3 length: 14 residues. Trimming left V 1 base short and J 6 bases short, with 10 bases between. Germline V gene lookup returns CDR1 MDHEN and CDR2 SYDVKM.

The chain's CDR3 is CASSPPIDRTSSGNTIYF. CDR3 coding DNA: TGTGCCAGCTCACCACCCATAGACAGGACTAGCTCTGGAAACACCATATATTTT. The chain employs TRBV18 and TRBJ1-3; maybe TRBD1 (6 bases). V was cut by 0 bases and J by 0 bases, with 15 bases left in between. This CDR3 region has 18 residues. Germline V gene data show CDR1 as KGHSH and CDR2 as LQKENI.